Reported below is one T cell receptor (beta chain). Germline V gene lookup returns CDR1 MNHEY and CDR2 SVGAGI. J was trimmed by 2 bases and V by 1 base; bases with no gene match: 6. The CDR3 runs 16 residues. The record originates from a study of cytomegalovirus exposure and HLA in healthy donors. This PCR relied on a set of 60 Vbeta primers and 13 Jbeta primers. Method: immunoSEQ multiplex PCR; TCRdb's copy keeps in-frame clones and lacks some. The top ten clones hold over 2.5% of a sample with about 130,000 clones, roughly 70% of them seen once. The specimen sequenced was PBMCs. V gene TRBV6-5 combines with J gene TRBJ2-7, with 9 bases identical to TRBD2. This receptor was taken from a middle-aged man in good health and CMV-seronegative. The CDR3 region has the DNA TGTGCCAGCAGTTACTATACGACTAGCGGACCCTACGAGCAGTACTTC. Amino acid sequence: CASSYYTTSGPYEQYF.